The present entry profiles one T cell receptor (beta chain) with its context. The sample originates from a study of blood T cell repertoires in COVID-19. About the study: The United States, Italy and Spain supplied acute and convalescent COVID-19 samples. Sources were T cells, B-cell-depleted T cells, or PBMCs; the material itself was cDNA or gDNA.

This CDR3 spans 13 amino acids. Between the trimmed V and J ends, which lost 3 bases and 4 bases, there was a span of 9 bases. CDR1 is MDHEN and CDR2 is SYDVKM in the germline V gene. Original processing methods: Reference gene primer amplification gave nucleated cell count estimates. The table came from immunoSEQ multiplex PCR; TCRdb's copy has only in-frame clones and leaves some out. V, J and clone size derive from that table, while D and trimming were established from the DNA sequence. The sample lists a few hundred thousand clones, approximately 80% occurring once. The sequencing input was peripheral blood. The sequence derives from a human donor in a cohort sampled during active COVID-19. This chain links TRBV28 with TRBJ2-5; D unclear. CDR3 bases: TGTGCCAGCAGTTTCTGGGCTGTAGAGACCCAGTACTTC. Translated: CASSFWAVETQYF.